This entry lists 15 T cell receptor beta chains sequenced from one sample in a study of Graves' ophthalmopathy and Graves' hyperthyroidism (dated by TCRdb to 2016 to 2019). Sequencing used an Illumina HiSeq 2000. For repertoire sequencing, TCR beta CDR3 regions were amplified from RNA transcripts. A first-round RT-PCR used HTBI primers with the Qiagen OneStep RT-PCR kit, followed by a second-round multiplex PCR, size selection and purification. TCRdb cleaned the public reads at Q25 with fastp, built clones with MiXCR and kept in-frame beta chains. Rows are unified per CDR3 protein, each entry keeping the most common DNA and genes. This sample lists about 400,000 distinct CDR3 sequences; around 19% were detected once. The top ten constitute 1.5% to 2% of the sample. The source material was peripheral blood. These receptors were taken from a woman younger than 30 with Graves' ophthalmopathy. Donor details come from another sample of the same person, matched by shared clones.

This clonotype was detected ten times or more. The chain has TRBV30 and TRBJ2-4; 11 bases align to TRBD2. The V gene end was trimmed by 2 bases and the J gene end by 8 bases; junction bases not matched to a gene: 8. Germline CDR1 is GTSNPN and CDR2 is SVGIG (reference sequence). This CDR3 region has 15 residues. CDR3 coding DNA: TGTGCCTGGAGTACCGAGACTAGCGGGACGTACATTCAGTACTTC. This codes for CAWSTETSGTYIQYF.

This clonotype was seen repeatedly, ten times or more. The J gene is TRBJ2-7, the V gene TRBV2; 8 nucleotides agree with TRBD1. V gave up 6 bases and J gave up 4 bases; unmatched junction bases: 8. Germline V CDR1 and CDR2: SNHLY, FYNNEI. The CDR3 length is 14 residues. The CDR3 nucleotides are TGTGCCAGCAGGGCCGGGACAGGAAAGTACGAGCAGTACTTC. Its translation: CASRAGTGKYEQYF.

This clonotype was observed many times. The chain links TRBV25-1 to TRBJ1-3, with 8 bases that match TRBD1. The CDR3 extends over 17 amino acids. Per the germline V gene, CDR1 is MGHDK and CDR2 is SYGVNS. After removal of 6 bases from V and 0 bases from J, the junction contained 10 bases not matched to a gene. Written as DNA, the CDR3 is TGTGCCAGCAGCCCGGGACAGGCCCTTTTCTCTGGAAACACCATATATTTT. This codes for CASSPGQALFSGNTIYF.

The chain recombines TRBV6-2 or TRBV6-3 with TRBJ2-7; D remains unclear. This CDR3 contains 14 residues. Germline lookup yields CDR1 MNHEY and CDR2 SVGEGT. V shed 6 bases and J shed 6 bases, with 18 bases lying between them. CDR3 in amino acids: CASSLPDRRPEQYF. CDR3 in DNA: TGTGCCAGCAGCTTACCGGACCGGCGCCCCGAGCAGTACTTC.

This clonotype was seen at least ten times. The rearrangement joins TRBV12-3 or TRBV12-4 to TRBJ2-6; TRBD1 aligns across 10 bases. The CDR3 extends over 18 amino acids. V was pared by 6 bases and J by 3 bases, with 11 bases of the junction left unmatched. The CDR3 DNA reads as TGTGCCAGCAGAGCTACCCCGGGACAGGGGAGTGGGGCCAACGTCCTGACTTTC. Amino acids: CASRATPGQGSGANVLTF.

The chain combines TRBV19 with TRBJ1-2; D might be TRBD1 (5 bases). V was pared by 7 bases and J by 4 bases, with 13 bases between. From germline, CDR1 is LNHDA and CDR2 SQIVND (reference sequence). The CDR3 extends over 13 amino acids. As DNA, the CDR3 is TGTGCCAGTAAAGACAGTCAGTTCTATGGCTACACCTTC. Translated: CASKDSQFYGYTF.

This clonotype was detected many times. The chain recombines TRBV4-2 with TRBJ2-7; a weak D match, TRBD2 (7 bases). Per germline, CDR1 LGHNA and CDR2 YNFKEQ. V was trimmed by 1 base and J by 12 bases, leaving 19 bases between them. This CDR3 is built from 14 residues. The DNA of the CDR3 is TGTGCCAGCAGCCAAGCTGGCGGGGGCACGGTGTGGTACTTC. Its translation is CASSQAGGGTVWYF.

This clonotype appeared a few times. Given a much more abundant clone one base away, this may be a read error. CDR3 sequence: CASSLKGGSEQYF. DNA for the CDR3: TGTGCCAGTAGTTTGAAAGGGGGCTCCGAGCAGTACTTC. The chain couples TRBV19 to TRBJ2-7; 7 bases are shared with TRBD1. Trimming cost V 5 bases and J 6 bases; bases outside gene matches: 7. The germline CDR1 and CDR2 sequences are LNHDA and SQIVND (reference sequence). The CDR3 extends over 13 amino acids.

This clonotype came up many times. CDR3 protein: CASSSGRFNSPLHF. In DNA, the CDR3 is TGTGCCAGCAGTTCGGGACGGTTTAATTCACCCCTCCACTTT. This chain joins TRBV12-3 or TRBV12-4 and TRBJ1-6; TRBD1 is a possible D gene (5 bases). Trimming removed 4 bases from V and 6 bases from J, with 10 bases in between. The CDR3 has 14 residues.

The V call is TRBV6-1, the J call TRBJ2-6; D ambiguous. V was trimmed by 5 bases and J by 0 bases, leaving 8 bases between them. Per germline, CDR1 MNHNS and CDR2 SASEGT. The CDR3 is made up of 15 amino acids. The CDR3: CASSKLSSGANVLTF. The CDR3 DNA reads as TGTGCCAGCAGTAAGCTAAGCTCTGGGGCCAACGTCCTGACTTTC.

The table lists this clonotype with a few counts. V usage is TRBV12-3 or TRBV12-4 and J usage is TRBJ2-7; no reliable D call. The CDR3 runs 13 residues. Trimming cost V 5 bases and J 9 bases, with 17 bases left between them. In DNA, the CDR3 is TGTGCCAGCAGTCCGCAAGGTCAAGAAGCGCAGTACTTC. Translation: CASSPQGQEAQYF.

This clonotype was detected ten times or more. The rearrangement links TRBV4-2 to TRBJ1-1; 9 nucleotides match TRBD1. This CDR3 is 16 amino acids long. The junction had 8 bases not matched to a gene; V was cut back by 4 bases and J by 2 bases. CDR1 and CDR2 from the germline V gene are LGHNA and YNFKEQ. CDR3 bases: TGTGCCAGCAGCCTCCTGGGACAGGGCTATAACACTGAAGCTTTCTTT. Its protein product is CASSLLGQGYNTEAFF.

This clonotype has a count of ten or more. V usage is TRBV30 and J usage is TRBJ1-5; TRBD1 is a possible D gene (6 bases). V was clipped by 3 bases and J by 8 bases, with 17 bases between them. Germline V gives CDR1 GTSNPN, CDR2 SVGIG (reference sequence). The length of the CDR3 is 14 residues. The CDR3 spells CAWSHGQLQKPQHF. CDR3 DNA: TGTGCCTGGAGCCACGGACAGCTCCAAAAGCCCCAGCATTTT.

There are many counts of this clonotype. The junction and the germline gene differ at one end; a read error may be behind it. The rearrangement uses TRBV2 and TRBJ2-7; no firm D call. The CDR3 is made up of 11 amino acids. CDR1 is SNHLY and CDR2 is FYNNEI in the germline V gene. The CDR3 is CASREVYEQYF. In DNA, the CDR3 is TGTGCCAGCAGGGAAGTCTACGAGCAGTACTTC.

This clonotype showed up many times. The rearrangement links TRBV6-1 to TRBJ2-7, with D perhaps given as TRBD1 or TRBD2 (5 bases each). Germline CDR1 MNHNS, CDR2 SASEGT. Between the trimmed V and J ends, which lost 4 bases and 2 bases, there was a span of 15 bases. The CDR3 totals 15 residues. The CDR3 DNA reads TGTGCCAGCAGTGCCAACCCGGGGCTTACCTACGAGCAGTACTTC. Residues: CASSANPGLTYEQYF.